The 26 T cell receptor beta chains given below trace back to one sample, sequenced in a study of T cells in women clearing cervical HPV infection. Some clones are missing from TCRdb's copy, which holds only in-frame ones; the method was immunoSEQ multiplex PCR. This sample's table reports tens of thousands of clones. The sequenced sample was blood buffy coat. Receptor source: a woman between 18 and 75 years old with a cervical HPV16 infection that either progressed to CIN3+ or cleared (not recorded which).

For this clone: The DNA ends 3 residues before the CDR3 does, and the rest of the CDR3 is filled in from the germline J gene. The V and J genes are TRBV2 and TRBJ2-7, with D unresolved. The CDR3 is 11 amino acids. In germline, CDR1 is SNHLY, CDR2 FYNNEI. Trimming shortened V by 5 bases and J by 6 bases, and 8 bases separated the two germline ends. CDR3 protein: CASSMASEQYF. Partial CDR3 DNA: TGTGCCAGCAGTATGGCTAGCGAG.

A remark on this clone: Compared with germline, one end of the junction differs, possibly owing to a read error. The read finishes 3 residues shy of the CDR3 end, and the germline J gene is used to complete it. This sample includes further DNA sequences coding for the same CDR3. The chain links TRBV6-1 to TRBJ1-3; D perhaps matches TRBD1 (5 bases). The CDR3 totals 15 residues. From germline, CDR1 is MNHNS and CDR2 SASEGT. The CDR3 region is CASRESGVSGNTIYF. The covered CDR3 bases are TGTGCCAGCAGGGAATCGGGGGTCTCTGGAAACACG.

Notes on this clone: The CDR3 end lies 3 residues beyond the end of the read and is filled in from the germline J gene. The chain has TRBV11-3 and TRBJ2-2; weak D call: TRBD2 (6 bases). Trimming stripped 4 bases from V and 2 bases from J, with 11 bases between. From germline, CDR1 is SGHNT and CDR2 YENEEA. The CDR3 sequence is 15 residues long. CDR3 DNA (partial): TGTGCCAGCAGCTCCGCGGGACTTAACACCGGGGAG. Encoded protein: CASSSAGLNTGE. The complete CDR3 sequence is CASSSAGLNTGELFF.

CDR3 sequence: CSASQGQEFNQPQYF. The sequenced CDR3 bases are TGCAGTGCTAGCCAAGGACAGGAGTTCAATCAGCCG. The chain couples TRBV20-1 to TRBJ2-3; TRBD1 agrees at 7 bases. The read gets to within 3 residues of the CDR3 end, and the germline J gene fills in the rest. Germline V gene data show CDR1 as DFQATT and CDR2 as SNEGSKA (reference sequence). The CDR3 totals 15 residues.

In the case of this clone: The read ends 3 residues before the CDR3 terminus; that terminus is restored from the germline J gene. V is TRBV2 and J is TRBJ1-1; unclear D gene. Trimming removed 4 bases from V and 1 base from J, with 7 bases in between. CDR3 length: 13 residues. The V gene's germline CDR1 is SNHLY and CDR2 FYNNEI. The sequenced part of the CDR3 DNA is TGTGCCAGCAGTGCCTTAGAGAACACTGAA. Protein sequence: CASSALENTE. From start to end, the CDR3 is CASSALENTEAFF.

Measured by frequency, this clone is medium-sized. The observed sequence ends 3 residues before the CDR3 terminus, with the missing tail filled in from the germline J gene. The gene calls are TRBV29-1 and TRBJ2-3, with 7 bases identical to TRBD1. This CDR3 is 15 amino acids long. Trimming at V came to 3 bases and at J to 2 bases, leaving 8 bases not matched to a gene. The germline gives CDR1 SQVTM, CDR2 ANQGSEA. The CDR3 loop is CSVDRTGALTDTQYF. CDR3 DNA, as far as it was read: TGCAGCGTTGATCGGACAGGAGCACTCACAGATACG.

The CDR3: CSANPLDQETQYF. The DNA read from the CDR3 is TGCAGTGCTAATCCCCTAGACCAAGAGACC. V usage is TRBV20-1 and J usage is TRBJ2-5; D is unresolved. Read coverage stops 3 residues before the CDR3 terminus; the germline J gene supplies the remainder. The CDR3 covers 13 residues. Germline V CDR1 and CDR2: DFQATT, SNEGSKA (reference sequence). Trimming pared 4 bases from V and 0 bases from J, leaving 9 bases between.

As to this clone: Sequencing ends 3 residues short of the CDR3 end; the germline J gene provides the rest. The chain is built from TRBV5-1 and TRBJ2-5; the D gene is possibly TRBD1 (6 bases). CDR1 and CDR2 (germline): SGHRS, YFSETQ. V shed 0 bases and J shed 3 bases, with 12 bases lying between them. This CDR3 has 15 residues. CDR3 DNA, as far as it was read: TGCGCCAGCAGCTTGGGCCTACGGACAGAAGAGACC. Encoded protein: CASSLGLRTEET. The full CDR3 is CASSLGLRTEETQYF.

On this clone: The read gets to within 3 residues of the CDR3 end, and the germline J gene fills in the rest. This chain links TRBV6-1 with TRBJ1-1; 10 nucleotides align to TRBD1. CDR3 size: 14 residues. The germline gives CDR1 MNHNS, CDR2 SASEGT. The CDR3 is CASSGGQGNSRAFF. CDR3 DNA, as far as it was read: TGTGCCAGCAGTGGGGGACAGGGGAACAGCCGA.

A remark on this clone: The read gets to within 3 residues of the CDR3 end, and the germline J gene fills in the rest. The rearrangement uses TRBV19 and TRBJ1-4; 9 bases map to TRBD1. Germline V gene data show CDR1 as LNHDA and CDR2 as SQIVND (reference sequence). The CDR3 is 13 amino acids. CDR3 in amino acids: CASSGQGNSPLFF. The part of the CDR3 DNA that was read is TGTGCCAGTAGCGGACAGGGGAATTCACCA.

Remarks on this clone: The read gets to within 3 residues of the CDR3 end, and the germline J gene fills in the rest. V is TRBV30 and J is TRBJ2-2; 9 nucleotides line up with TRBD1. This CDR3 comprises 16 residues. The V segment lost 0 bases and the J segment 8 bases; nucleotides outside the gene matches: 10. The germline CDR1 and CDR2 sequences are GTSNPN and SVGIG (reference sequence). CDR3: CAWSVREYRGPGELFF. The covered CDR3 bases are TGTGCCTGGAGTGTCCGCGAGTACAGGGGGCCGGGGGAG.

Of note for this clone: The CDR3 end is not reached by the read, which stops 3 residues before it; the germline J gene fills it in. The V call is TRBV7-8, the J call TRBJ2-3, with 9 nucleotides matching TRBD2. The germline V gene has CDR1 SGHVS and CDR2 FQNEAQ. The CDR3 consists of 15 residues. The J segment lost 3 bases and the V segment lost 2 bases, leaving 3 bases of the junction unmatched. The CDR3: CASSLSRGGTDTQYF. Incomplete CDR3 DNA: TGTGCCAGCAGCTTATCGCGGGGGGGTACAGATACG.

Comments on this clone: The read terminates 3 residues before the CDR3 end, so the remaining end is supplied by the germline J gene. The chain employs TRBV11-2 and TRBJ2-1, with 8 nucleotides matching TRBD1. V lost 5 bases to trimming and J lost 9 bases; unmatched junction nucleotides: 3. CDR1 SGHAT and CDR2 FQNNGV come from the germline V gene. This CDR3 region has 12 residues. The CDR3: CASSRDRGEQFF. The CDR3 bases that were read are TGTGCCAGCAGCAGAGACAGGGGTGAG.

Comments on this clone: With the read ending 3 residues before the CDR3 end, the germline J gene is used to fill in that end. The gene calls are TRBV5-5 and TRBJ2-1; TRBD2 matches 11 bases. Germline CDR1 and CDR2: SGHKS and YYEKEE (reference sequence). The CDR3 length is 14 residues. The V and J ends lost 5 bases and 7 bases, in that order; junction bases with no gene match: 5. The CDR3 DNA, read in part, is TGTGCCAGCAGTCCTCTAGCGGGGGGAAATGAG. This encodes CASSPLAGGNE. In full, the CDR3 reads CASSPLAGGNEQFF.

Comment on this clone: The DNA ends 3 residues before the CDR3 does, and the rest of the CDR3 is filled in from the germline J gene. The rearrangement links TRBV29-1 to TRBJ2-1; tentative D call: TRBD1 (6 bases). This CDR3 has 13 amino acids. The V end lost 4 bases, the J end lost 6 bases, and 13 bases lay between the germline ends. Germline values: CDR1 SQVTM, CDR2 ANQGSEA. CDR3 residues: CSVARTVPNEQFF. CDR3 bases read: TGCAGCGTTGCGAGGACAGTCCCCAATGAG.

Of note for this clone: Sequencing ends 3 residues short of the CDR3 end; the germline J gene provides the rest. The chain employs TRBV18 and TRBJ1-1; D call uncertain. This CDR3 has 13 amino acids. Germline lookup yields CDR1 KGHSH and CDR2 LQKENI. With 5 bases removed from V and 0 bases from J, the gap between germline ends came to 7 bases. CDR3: CASSETLNTEAFF. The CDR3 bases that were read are TGTGCCAGCTCAGAGACACTGAACACTGAA.

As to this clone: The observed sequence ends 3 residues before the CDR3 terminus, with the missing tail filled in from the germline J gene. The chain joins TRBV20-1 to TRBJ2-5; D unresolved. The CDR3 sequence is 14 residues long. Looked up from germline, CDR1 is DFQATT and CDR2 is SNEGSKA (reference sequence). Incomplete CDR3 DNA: TGCAGTGCTAGAGCTGACAAGTACACAGATACC. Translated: CSARADKYTDT. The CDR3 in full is CSARADKYTDTQYF.

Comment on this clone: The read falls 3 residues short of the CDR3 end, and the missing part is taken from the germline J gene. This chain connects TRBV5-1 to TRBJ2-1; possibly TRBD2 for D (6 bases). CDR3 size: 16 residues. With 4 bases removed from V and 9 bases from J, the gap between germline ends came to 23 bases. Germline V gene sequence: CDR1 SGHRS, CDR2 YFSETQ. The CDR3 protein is CASSPGVRDPSAEQFF. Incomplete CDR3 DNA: TGCGCCAGCAGCCCGGGAGTCAGGGACCCTAGCGCTGAG.

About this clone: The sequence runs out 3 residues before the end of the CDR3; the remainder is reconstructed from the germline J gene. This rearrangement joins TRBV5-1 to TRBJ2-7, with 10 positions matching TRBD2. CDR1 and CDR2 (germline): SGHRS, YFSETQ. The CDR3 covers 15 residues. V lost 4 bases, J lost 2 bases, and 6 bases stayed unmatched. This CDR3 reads CASSQYTSGAYEQYF. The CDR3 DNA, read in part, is TGCGCCAGCAGCCAATACACTAGCGGGGCCTACGAG. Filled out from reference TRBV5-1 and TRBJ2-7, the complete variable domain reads KAGVTQTPRYLIKTRGQQVTLSCSPISGHRSVSWYQQTPGQGLQFLFEYFSETQRNKGNFPGRFSGRQFSNSRSEMNVSTLELGDSALYLCASSQYTSGAYEQYFGPGTRLTVT.

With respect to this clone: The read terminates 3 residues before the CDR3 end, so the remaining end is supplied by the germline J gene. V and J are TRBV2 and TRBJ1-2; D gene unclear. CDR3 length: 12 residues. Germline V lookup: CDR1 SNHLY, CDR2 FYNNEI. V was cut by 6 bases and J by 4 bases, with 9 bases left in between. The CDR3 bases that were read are TGTGCCAGCAGGGAGGACTCCTATGGC. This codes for CASREDSYG. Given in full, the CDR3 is CASREDSYGYTF. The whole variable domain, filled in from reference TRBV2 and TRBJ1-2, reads EPEVTQTPSHQVTQMGQEVILRCVPISNHLYFYWYRQILGQKVEFLVSFYNNEISEKSEIFDDQFSVERPDGSNFTLKIRSTKLEDSAMYFCASREDSYGYTFGSGTRLTVV.

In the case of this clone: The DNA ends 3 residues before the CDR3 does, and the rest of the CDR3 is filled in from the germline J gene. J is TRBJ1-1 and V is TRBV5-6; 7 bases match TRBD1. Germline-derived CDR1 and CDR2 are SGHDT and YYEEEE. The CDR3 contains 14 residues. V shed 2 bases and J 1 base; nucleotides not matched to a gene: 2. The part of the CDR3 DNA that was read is TGTGCCAGCAGCTTCGGGACAGAGAACACTGAA. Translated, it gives CASSFGTENTE. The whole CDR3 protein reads CASSFGTENTEAFF.

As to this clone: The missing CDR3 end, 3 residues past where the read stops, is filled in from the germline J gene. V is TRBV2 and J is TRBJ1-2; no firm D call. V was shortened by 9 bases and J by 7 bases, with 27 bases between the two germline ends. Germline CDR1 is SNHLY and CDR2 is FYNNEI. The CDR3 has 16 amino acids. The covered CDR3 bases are TGTGCCAGTCTGACGAACCCGGCGGTAGTGTTTGGTGGC. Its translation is CASLTNPAVVFGG. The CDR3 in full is CASLTNPAVVFGGYTF.

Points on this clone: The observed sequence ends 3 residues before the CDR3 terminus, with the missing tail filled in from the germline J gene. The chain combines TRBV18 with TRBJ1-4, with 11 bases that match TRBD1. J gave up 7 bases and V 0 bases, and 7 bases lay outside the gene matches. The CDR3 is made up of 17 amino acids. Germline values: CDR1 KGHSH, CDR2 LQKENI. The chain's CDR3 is CASSPPRTGGGTEKLFF. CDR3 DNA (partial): TGTGCCAGCTCACCACCGAGGACAGGGGGCGGAACTGAAAAA. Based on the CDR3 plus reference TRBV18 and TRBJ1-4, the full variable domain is NAGVMQNPRHLVRRRGQEARLRCSPMKGHSHVYWYRQLPEEGLKFMVYLQKENIIDESGMPKERFSAEFPKEGPSILRIQQVVRGDSAAYFCASSPPRTGGGTEKLFFGSGTQLSVL.

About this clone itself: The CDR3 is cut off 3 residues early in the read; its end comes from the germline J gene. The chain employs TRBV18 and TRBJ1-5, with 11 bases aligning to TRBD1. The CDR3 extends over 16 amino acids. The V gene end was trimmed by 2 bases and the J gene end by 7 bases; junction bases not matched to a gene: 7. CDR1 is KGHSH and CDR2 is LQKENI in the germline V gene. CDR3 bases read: TGTGCCAGCTCACCAGGAGGACAGGGGGCAGGACAGCCC. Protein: CASSPGGQGAGQP. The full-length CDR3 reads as CASSPGGQGAGQPQHF.

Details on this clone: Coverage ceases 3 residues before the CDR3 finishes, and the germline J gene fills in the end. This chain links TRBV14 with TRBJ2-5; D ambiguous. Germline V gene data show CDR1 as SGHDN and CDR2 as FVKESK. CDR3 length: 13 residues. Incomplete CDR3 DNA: TGTGCCAGCAGCCAAGCATTCACAGATACC. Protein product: CASSQAFTDT. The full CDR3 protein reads CASSQAFTDTQYF.

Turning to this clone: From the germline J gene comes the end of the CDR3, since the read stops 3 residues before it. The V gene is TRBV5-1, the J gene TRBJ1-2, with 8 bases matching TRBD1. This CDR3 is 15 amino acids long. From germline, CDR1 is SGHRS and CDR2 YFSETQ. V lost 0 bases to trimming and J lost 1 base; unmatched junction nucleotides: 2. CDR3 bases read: TGCGCCAGCAGCTTGGGACAGGGGATTAACTATGGC. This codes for CASSLGQGINYG. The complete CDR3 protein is CASSLGQGINYGYTF.